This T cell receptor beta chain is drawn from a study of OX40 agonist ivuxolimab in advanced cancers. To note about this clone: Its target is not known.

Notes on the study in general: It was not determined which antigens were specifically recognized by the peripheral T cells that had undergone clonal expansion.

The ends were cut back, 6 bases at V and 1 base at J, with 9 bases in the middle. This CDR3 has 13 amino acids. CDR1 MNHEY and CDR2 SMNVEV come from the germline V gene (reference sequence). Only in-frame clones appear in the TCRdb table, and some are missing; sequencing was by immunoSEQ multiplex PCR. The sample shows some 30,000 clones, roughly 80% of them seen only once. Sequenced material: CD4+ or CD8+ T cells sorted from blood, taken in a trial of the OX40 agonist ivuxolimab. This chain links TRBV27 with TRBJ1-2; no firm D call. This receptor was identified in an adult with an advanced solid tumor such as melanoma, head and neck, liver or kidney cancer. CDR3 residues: CASRLTYNYGYTF. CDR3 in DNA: TGTGCCAGCAGGCTCACCTATAACTATGGCTACACCTTC.